What follows are 29 T cell receptor beta chains derived from one specimen sequenced in a study of Ad26.COV2.S vaccination and SARS-CoV-2 variants (dated by TCRdb to about 2021). Sample treatment or condition, as interpreted from the label and publication: approximately 18 received Ad26.COV2.S at low or high dose, single or two shots; a few received placebo; per-sample allocation not given. Repertoires of vaccine and placebo recipients were sequenced from samples taken on day 63 after the first injection. To prepare the library, the immunoSEQ multiplex PCR assay was applied. TCRdb's version of the immuneACCESS table is confined to in-frame rearrangements and falls short of the full clone set. An unresolved V gene accounts for under half of the shortfall where checked; the remainder is of unknown origin. This sample has about 370,000 clones in its table, and 89% of those were observed once. Together, the top ten hold 1.5% to 2% of the sample.

The specimen was peripheral blood, collected in a trial of Ad26.COV2.S vaccine versus placebo. Source of these receptors: a person between 18 and 60 years old who received the Ad26.COV2.S COVID-19 vaccine or a placebo.

The chain recombines TRBV28 with TRBJ1-2; TRBD1 matches at 9 bases. The CDR3 has 16 amino acids. Unmatched junction bases numbered 7, after V lost 1 base and J lost 4 bases. Per the germline V gene, CDR1 is MDHEN and CDR2 is SYDVKM. The CDR3 DNA is TGTGCCAGCAGTTTATTGTCCGGGACAGGGCTCTATGGCTACACCTTC. Translation gives CASSLLSGTGLYGYTF.

A remark on this clone: The same CDR3 is also encoded by other DNA sequences in this sample. The chain carries TRBV28 and TRBJ2-2; no firm D call. Trimming removed 6 bases at V and 6 bases at J, with 8 bases between. Germline loops: CDR1 MDHEN, CDR2 SYDVKM. The CDR3 extends over 12 amino acids. The CDR3 region is CASSPRAGELFF. The CDR3 coding sequence is TGTGCCAGCAGCCCTAGGGCCGGGGAGCTGTTTTTT.

Regarding this clone: Other nucleotide sequences from this sample produce the same CDR3. This chain uses TRBV6-5 with TRBJ2-6; D gene unclear. The CDR3 totals 15 residues. CDR1 MNHEY and CDR2 SVGAGI come from the germline V gene. Trimming stripped 0 bases from V and 0 bases from J, with 3 bases between. CDR3 bases: TGTGCCAGCAGTTACTCCTCCTCTGGGGCCAACGTCCTGACTTTC. Translation gives CASSYSSSGANVLTF.

The chain combines TRBV29-1 with TRBJ2-3; D is uncertain. Trimming shortened V by 5 bases and J by 6 bases, and 9 bases separated the two germline ends. Germline values: CDR1 SQVTM, CDR2 ANQGSEA. CDR3 length equals 11 residues. Here the CDR3 reads CSVRLGDTQYF. CDR3 nucleotides: TGCAGCGTTAGGCTAGGGGATACGCAGTATTTT.

V is TRBV28 and J is TRBJ1-5, with TRBD1 identical over 7 bases. The germline gives CDR1 MDHEN, CDR2 SYDVKM. The CDR3 covers 15 residues. Germline trimming cut 3 bases from V and 6 bases from J; bases unmatched to any gene: 8. The CDR3 nucleotides are TGTGCCAGCAGTTTCATCTGGGACAGATCTCAGCCCCAGCATTTT. Protein sequence: CASSFIWDRSQPQHF.

This clone was counted a few times. V and J are TRBV27 and TRBJ2-1; D unclear. Trimming removed 6 bases from V and 8 bases from J, with 14 bases in between. The CDR3 totals 13 residues. Germline-derived CDR1 and CDR2 are MNHEY and SMNVEV (reference sequence). The CDR3 coding sequence is TGTGCCAGCAGCCGAGAAGCAGGCGATGAGCAGTTCTTC. Protein: CASSREAGDEQFF.

V gene TRBV29-1 combines with J gene TRBJ1-3; tentative D call: TRBD1 (5 bases). Trimming pared 3 bases from V and 0 bases from J, leaving 12 bases between. CDR3 length: 15 amino acids. Germline V lookup: CDR1 SQVTM, CDR2 ANQGSEA. This CDR3 is CSVDGSGGSGNTIYF. The CDR3 DNA follows: TGCAGCGTTGACGGAAGTGGGGGCTCTGGAAACACCATATATTTT.

The table lists this clone with a count of one. The V call is TRBV28, the J call TRBJ1-4; TRBD1 might be the D (6 bases). This CDR3 spans 15 amino acids. The V and J ends lost 4 bases and 7 bases respectively, with 16 bases between them. CDR1 is MDHEN, CDR2 SYDVKM, per germline. This CDR3 reads CASSSLGGAFEKLFF. The CDR3 bases are TGTGCCAGCAGTTCCCTGGGGGGCGCGTTTGAAAAACTGTTTTTT.

V usage is TRBV9 and J usage is TRBJ1-1; tentatively, D is TRBD1 (5 bases). Germline V gene data show CDR1 as SGDLS and CDR2 as YYNGEE. This CDR3 has 15 amino acids. Trimming took off 4 bases at V and 0 bases at J, with 13 bases between the two ends. The CDR3 sequence: CASSTADTMNTEAFF. In DNA form, the CDR3 reads TGTGCCAGCAGCACCGCGGACACGATGAACACTGAAGCTTTCTTT.

V is TRBV7-2 and J is TRBJ2-3, with D perhaps matching TRBD1 or TRBD2 (6 bases each). The germline CDR1 and CDR2 sequences are SGHTA and FQGNSA. Trimming removed 6 bases from V and 1 base from J, with 14 bases in between. The CDR3 has 15 residues. Written as DNA, the CDR3 is TGTGCCAGCAGTCCGTCGAGGGGGGGCACAGATACGCAGTATTTT. Its translation: CASSPSRGGTDTQYF.

This clone was found many times. This rearrangement joins TRBV30 to TRBJ2-3, with a weak D call TRBD2 (6 bases). The V end was cut by 0 bases, the J end by 4 bases, with 14 bases between. In germline, CDR1 is GTSNPN, CDR2 SVGIG (reference sequence). This CDR3 comprises 15 residues. Here the CDR3 DNA reads TGTGCCTGGAGTGTTGGCGGGATAGGTGCAGATACGCAGTATTTT. This codes for CAWSVGGIGADTQYF.

The genes are TRBV27 and TRBJ1-6, with a possible D match to TRBD1 (5 bases). Germline V CDR1 and CDR2: MNHEY, SMNVEV (reference sequence). The V end lost 5 bases, the J end lost 5 bases, and 13 bases lay between the germline ends. There are 15 residues in the CDR3. For the CDR3, the DNA is TGTGCCAGCAGTCCCCGGGACGGTAATAATTCACCCCTCCACTTT. Protein sequence: CASSPRDGNNSPLHF.

This clone was detected only once. The chain recombines TRBV28 with TRBJ2-7, with D perhaps matching TRBD1 (6 bases). V was pared by 3 bases and J by 6 bases, with 21 bases between. The CDR3 runs 16 residues. Germline-derived CDR1 and CDR2 are MDHEN and SYDVKM. This CDR3 reads CASSFLTGMGWVEQYF. The CDR3 DNA sequence: TGTGCCAGCAGTTTCCTTACAGGGATGGGTTGGGTCGAGCAGTACTTC.

The V gene is TRBV6-6, the J gene TRBJ1-1, with D hard to call. CDR3 length: 14 residues. Trimming pared 2 bases from V and 5 bases from J, leaving 12 bases between. Germline lookup yields CDR1 MNHNY and CDR2 SVGAGI (reference sequence). For the CDR3, the DNA is TGTGCCAGCAGTTACATAGACCGGGGTACTGAAGCTTTCTTT. Translation: CASSYIDRGTEAFF.

The chain couples TRBV5-4 to TRBJ2-1; possibly TRBD2 for D (6 bases). The germline V gene has CDR1 SGHNT and CDR2 YYREEE (reference sequence). V lost 5 bases and J lost 6, with 24 bases in between. The CDR3 loop spans 17 amino acids. CDR3: CASSTGTHFGGSNEQFF. CDR3 coding DNA: TGTGCCAGCAGTACCGGGACTCATTTTGGGGGGTCCAATGAGCAGTTCTTC.

The chain employs TRBV11-2 and TRBJ2-7, with 11 bases matching TRBD2. Germline lookup yields CDR1 SGHAT and CDR2 FQNNGV. The V segment lost 4 bases and the J segment 2 bases; nucleotides outside the gene matches: 10. The CDR3 has 17 amino acids. The CDR3 DNA follows: TGTGCCAGCAGCTCCCGGGCGGGACTAGCGGTAACCTACGAGCAGTACTTC. Translation gives CASSSRAGLAVTYEQYF. The full variable domain, its missing parts supplied by reference TRBV11-2 and TRBJ2-7, is EAGVAQSPRYKIIEKRQSVAFWCNPISGHATLYWYQQILGQGPKLLIQFQNNGVVDDSQLPKDRFSAERLKGVDSTLKIQPAKLEDSAVYLCASSSRAGLAVTYEQYFGPGTRLTVT.

J is TRBJ1-1 and V is TRBV30; a weak D match, TRBD1 (6 bases). Trimming pared 6 bases from V and 4 bases from J, leaving 18 bases between. The CDR3 spans 14 residues. Germline values: CDR1 GTSNPN, CDR2 SVGIG (reference sequence). In DNA form, the CDR3 reads TGTGCCTGTTCCGGCGGGGCCAGGGGCACTGAAGCTTTCTTT. Translation: CACSGGARGTEAFF.

The V gene is TRBV28, the J gene TRBJ1-5, with a possible D match to TRBD1 (6 bases). Trimming took off 3 bases at V and 9 bases at J, with 12 bases between the two ends. Germline assignment: CDR1 MDHEN and CDR2 SYDVKM. This CDR3 spans 13 amino acids. The CDR3 sequence: CASSFPGDRPQHF. The CDR3 DNA reads as TGTGCCAGCAGTTTCCCAGGGGACCGGCCCCAGCATTTT.

Turning to this clone: Other DNA sequences within the sample encode an identical CDR3. The chain recombines TRBV7-8 with TRBJ1-5; no definite D call. The V gene's germline CDR1 is SGHVS and CDR2 FQNEAQ. V was shortened by 1 base and J by 1 base, with 5 bases between the two germline ends. CDR3 length: 14 amino acids. The CDR3 coding sequence is TGTGCCAGCAGCTTAGGAGACAGCAATCAGCCCCAGCATTTT. Translation: CASSLGDSNQPQHF.

The chain links TRBV28 to TRBJ2-1, with no clear D. Germline CDR1 reads MDHEN; CDR2 reads SYDVKM. V was clipped by 7 bases and J by 9 bases, with 10 bases between them. This CDR3 has 11 amino acids. The CDR3 nucleotides are TGTGCCAGCACCTCTAGGAGTGAGCAGTTCTTC. This sequence encodes CASTSRSEQFF.

The chain uses TRBV2 and TRBJ1-4; D ambiguous. V lost 2 bases and J 8 bases, leaving 12 bases between the germline ends. Germline V gene data show CDR1 as SNHLY and CDR2 as FYNNEI. CDR3 length: 14 amino acids. In DNA, the CDR3 is TGTGCCAGCAGTGAACAACAGCCGAAGGAAAAACTGTTTTTT. Translating gives CASSEQQPKEKLFF.

The rearrangement uses TRBV2 and TRBJ1-5; TRBD1 is a possible D gene (6 bases). Per germline, CDR1 SNHLY and CDR2 FYNNEI. The CDR3 covers 15 residues. The germline V and J ends were trimmed by 2 bases and 4 bases, with 12 bases remaining between them. The CDR3 region has the DNA TGTGCCAGCAGTGAACAGGGGCTTAGAAATCAGCCCCAGCATTTT. It specifies CASSEQGLRNQPQHF.

In DNA form, the CDR3 reads TGTGCCAGCACCCAGGAGGCGGGAGAAGATACGCAGTATTTT. Its protein is CASTQEAGEDTQYF. The rearrangement uses TRBV28 and TRBJ2-3, with 7 bases aligning to TRBD2. From germline, CDR1 is MDHEN and CDR2 SYDVKM. CDR3 length equals 14 residues. V was clipped by 7 bases and J by 5 bases; unmatched bases: 9.

The V gene is TRBV2, the J gene TRBJ2-1; D is possibly TRBD2 (6 bases). V lost 10 bases to trimming and J lost 9 bases, with 16 bases between them. The CDR3 contains 12 residues. Germline V CDR1 and CDR2: SNHLY, FYNNEI. In nucleotides, the CDR3 is TGTGCCACCCAGGGACTCCTCGGTGAGCAGTTCTTC. Its translation is CATQGLLGEQFF.

The chain links TRBV5-1 to TRBJ2-3; D may be TRBD1 (5 bases). The CDR3 consists of 20 residues. Germline loops: CDR1 SGHRS, CDR2 YFSETQ. Trimming took 4 bases from V and 0 from J, leaving 27 bases between them. This CDR3 reads CASSPNLQAPVTVSTDTQYF. DNA for the CDR3: TGCGCCAGCAGCCCAAACCTACAGGCGCCGGTCACGGTCAGCACAGATACGCAGTATTTT.

CDR3 in amino acids: CASSNRPDEAFF. CDR3 nucleotides: TGTGCCAGTAGTAACAGACCTGATGAAGCTTTCTTT. This chain connects TRBV19 to TRBJ1-1, with D unresolved. Trimming shortened V by 4 bases and J by 7 bases, and 10 bases separated the two germline ends. This CDR3 is 12 amino acids long. In germline, CDR1 is LNHDA, CDR2 SQIVND (reference sequence).

The chain couples TRBV7-9 to TRBJ1-2, with TRBD1 identical over 9 bases. This CDR3 has 15 residues. Germline V lookup: CDR1 SEHNR, CDR2 FQNEAQ (reference sequence). Unmatched junction bases numbered 6, after V lost 2 bases and J lost 5 bases. CDR3 DNA sequence: TGTGCCAGCAGCTTACCGGGACAGGGTTTTTATGGCTACACCTTC. This sequence encodes CASSLPGQGFYGYTF.

This clone came up a few times. The chain joins TRBV3-1 (or the pseudogene TRBV3-2) to TRBJ2-5; TRBD2 is a possible D gene (5 bases). This CDR3 is built from 16 residues. The germline gives CDR1 LGHDT, CDR2 YNNKEL (reference sequence). Trimming left V 3 bases short and J 4 bases short, with 18 bases between. CDR3: CASSHRTGEFRETQYF. For the CDR3, the DNA is TGTGCCAGCAGCCATCGAACCGGGGAATTTAGAGAGACCCAGTACTTC.

The genes are TRBV28 and TRBJ1-6, with 8 bases lining up with TRBD1. Germline V gene sequence: CDR1 MDHEN, CDR2 SYDVKM. With 4 bases clipped from V and 5 bases from J, the junction kept 4 bases outside the gene matches. The CDR3 is 15 residues long. DNA of the CDR3: TGTGCCAGCAGTTCCGGACAGGGAAATAATTCACCCCTCCACTTT. Protein: CASSSGQGNNSPLHF.